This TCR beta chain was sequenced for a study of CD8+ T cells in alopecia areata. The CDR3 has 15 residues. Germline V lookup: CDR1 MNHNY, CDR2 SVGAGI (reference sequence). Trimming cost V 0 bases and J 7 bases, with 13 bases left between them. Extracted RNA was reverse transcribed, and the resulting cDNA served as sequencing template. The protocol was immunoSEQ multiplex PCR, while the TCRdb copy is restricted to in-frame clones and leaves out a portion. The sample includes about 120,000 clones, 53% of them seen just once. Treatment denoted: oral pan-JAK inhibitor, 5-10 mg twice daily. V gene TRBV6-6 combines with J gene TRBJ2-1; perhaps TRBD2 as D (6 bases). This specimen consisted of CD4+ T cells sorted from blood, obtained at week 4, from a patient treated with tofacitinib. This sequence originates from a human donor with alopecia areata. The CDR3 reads CASSYSPGVGNEQFF. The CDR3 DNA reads TGTGCCAGCAGTTACTCTCCGGGAGTTGGAAATGAGCAGTTCTTC.